This T cell receptor beta chain was captured by sequencing in a study of blood T cell repertoires in COVID-19. Libraries were prepared by immunoSEQ multiplex PCR; TCRdb keeps only in-frame clonotypes and omits some of them. Seen here are approximately 120,000 clones, approximately 85% observed once, and the top ten hold about 5.4%. V gave up 0 bases and J gave up 1 base; unmatched junction bases: 4. The CDR3 loop spans 17 amino acids. Germline V CDR1 and CDR2: LGHNA, YSLEER. The TCR was taken from a human donor in a cohort sampled during active COVID-19. The V and J genes are TRBV4-3 and TRBJ2-7; 12 bases line up with TRBD2. Sequences were obtained from peripheral blood. The CDR3 bases are TGCGCCAGCAGCCAAGATTCTAGCGGGAGGGCATCCTACGAGCAGTACTTC. Translated: CASSQDSSGRASYEQYF.